These 6 T cell receptor beta chains share one sample of origin, sequenced in a study of blood T cell repertoires in COVID-19. TCRdb's copy holds only in-frame clones and misses some; the assay was immunoSEQ multiplex PCR. The sample shows roughly 240,000 clones, about 89% of them seen only once. Source material: peripheral blood. These receptors were obtained from a woman in her fifties or sixties who had recovered from COVID-19.

In the case of this clone: Other DNA sequences from this sample encode an identical CDR3 as well. V gene TRBV19 combines with J gene TRBJ2-2, with 8 bases that match TRBD1. Germline-derived CDR1 and CDR2 are LNHDA and SQIVND (reference sequence). CDR3 length: 16 residues. The trim removed 4 bases at V and 0 bases at J, leaving 4 bases unmatched. CDR3 region: CASSTRDRPNTGELFF. The CDR3 region has the DNA TGTGCCAGTAGTACACGGGACAGGCCGAACACCGGGGAGCTGTTTTTT.

This chain connects TRBV29-1 to TRBJ1-2; D not certain. Germline V gene data show CDR1 as SQVTM and CDR2 as ANQGSEA. The CDR3 is 11 amino acids. The V end lost 4 bases, the J end lost 1 base, and 4 bases lay between the germline ends. Here the CDR3 DNA reads TGCAGCGTTGCTGTTAACTATGGCTACACCTTC. The encoded protein is CSVAVNYGYTF.

The chain has TRBV2 and TRBJ1-2, with 9 positions matching TRBD1. The CDR3 runs to 13 residues. With 10 bases clipped from V and 5 bases from J, the junction kept 8 bases outside the gene matches. Germline V lookup: CDR1 SNHLY, CDR2 FYNNEI. CDR3 sequence: CATQGQGPYGYTF. For the CDR3, the DNA is TGTGCCACCCAGGGACAGGGTCCGTATGGCTACACCTTC. The variable domain in full, with the rest retrieved from reference TRBV2 and TRBJ1-2, is EPEVTQTPSHQVTQMGQEVILRCVPISNHLYFYWYRQILGQKVEFLVSFYNNEISEKSEIFDDQFSVERPDGSNFTLKIRSTKLEDSAMYFCATQGQGPYGYTFGSGTRLTVV.

The rearrangement uses TRBV5-1 and TRBJ1-6; tentative D call: TRBD1 (5 bases). Germline V CDR1 and CDR2: SGHRS, YFSETQ. The CDR3 consists of 17 residues. V was pared by 0 bases and J by 6 bases, with 16 bases between. This CDR3 reads CASSLAMVGVGNSPLHF. DNA for the CDR3: TGCGCCAGCAGCTTGGCCATGGTAGGGGTTGGTAATTCACCCCTCCACTTT.

CDR3 region: CASSQGGGGNYGYTF. CDR3 coding DNA: TGTGCCAGCAGCCAAGGCGGTGGAGGGAACTATGGCTACACCTTC. The chain combines TRBV4-2 with TRBJ1-2; no definite D call. Trimming cost V 1 base and J 2 bases, with 11 bases left between them. The length of the CDR3 is 15 residues. Germline V CDR1 and CDR2: LGHNA, YNFKEQ.

The chain links TRBV28 to TRBJ2-7, with D perhaps TRBD2 (6 bases). Germline V CDR1 and CDR2: MDHEN, SYDVKM. Trimming cost V 7 bases and J 3 bases, with 19 bases left between them. The CDR3 is 15 residues long. CDR3 protein: CASTSPGAGHYEQYF. The DNA for the CDR3 is TGTGCCAGCACTTCCCCCGGGGCGGGGCACTACGAGCAGTACTTC.